One and the same sample provided the 5 T cell receptor beta chains below, sequenced in a study of T cell responses to AZD1222 COVID-19 vaccine. Sequencing used immunoSEQ multiplex PCR; TCRdb keeps in-frame clones, though not all of them. The profile shows roughly 150,000 clones, 80% to 95% of them singletons. Source: peripheral blood, taken on day 0 of AZD1222 vaccination. Receptors originate from an adult in good health.

The CDR3: CATMLGVEQFF. CDR3 DNA: TGTGCCACTATGTTAGGGGTTGAGCAGTTCTTC. V usage is TRBV25-1 and J usage is TRBJ2-1, with a possible D match to TRBD1 (5 bases). The CDR3 contains 11 residues. CDR1 is MGHDK and CDR2 is SYGVNS in the germline V gene. Between the trimmed V and J ends, which lost 10 bases and 9 bases, there was a span of 13 bases.

The J gene is TRBJ1-2, the V gene TRBV6-4, with D tentatively TRBD1 (6 bases). Trimming shortened V by 6 bases and J by 0 bases, and 11 bases separated the two germline ends. Germline values: CDR1 MRHNA, CDR2 SNTAGT. CDR3 length equals 14 residues. The CDR3 sequence: CASSPTGSNYGYTF. The CDR3 bases are TGTGCCAGCAGCCCGACAGGATCTAACTATGGCTACACCTTC.

V gene TRBV28 combines with J gene TRBJ2-7; D is unresolved. The CDR3 runs to 12 residues. The germline CDR1 and CDR2 sequences are MDHEN and SYDVKM. V was shortened by 7 bases and J by 5 bases, with 12 bases between the two germline ends. For the CDR3, the DNA is TGTGCCAGCACCGCAGGTGTCCACGAGCAGTACTTC. Its protein product is CASTAGVHEQYF.

The CDR3 spells CASSQDRVHFSGYGYTF. In DNA form, the CDR3 reads TGTGCCAGCAGCCAAGATAGGGTACACTTCAGTGGGTATGGCTACACCTTC. The chain employs TRBV4-2 and TRBJ1-2; no firm D call. The CDR3 consists of 17 residues. Germline loops: CDR1 LGHNA, CDR2 YNFKEQ. Trimming took off 0 bases at V and 5 bases at J, with 19 bases between the two ends.

The chain employs TRBV21-1 and TRBJ1-5. TRBV21-1 is noted as a pseudogene. The CDR3 sequence is 16 residues long. As DNA, the CDR3 is TGTGCCAGCCTTAAGCGGGGGTCCAGGGGAAAAAAGCCCCAGCATTTT. It encodes CASLKRGSRGKKPQHF.